This T cell receptor beta chain was identified in a study of somatic mutations in cytotoxic T cells in rheumatoid arthritis. Study-wide background: Flow cytometric sorting isolated some V beta antibody-stained T-cell populations at nearly 100% purity, and among them were V beta1+ cells that underwent TCRB sequencing.

V lost 4 bases, J lost 3 bases, and 9 bases stayed unmatched. The CDR3 contains 16 residues. Germline V lookup: CDR1 SGHRS, CDR2 YFSETQ. The CD4+ and CD8+ fractions came from positive magnetic bead selection and were purity-checked by flow cytometry. The table came from immunoSEQ multiplex PCR; TCRdb's copy has only in-frame clones and leaves some out. The profile shows about 23,000 clones, approximately 80% of them singletons. The source is an adult with rheumatoid arthritis. This rearrangement joins TRBV5-1 to TRBJ1-1, with 10 bases fitting TRBD1. The sequencing sample was made of CD8+ T cells sorted from blood. The CDR3 DNA reads TGCGCCAGCAGCCCGTCCGGGACAGGGGTTGACACTGAAGCTTTCTTT. Its translation is CASSPSGTGVDTEAFF.